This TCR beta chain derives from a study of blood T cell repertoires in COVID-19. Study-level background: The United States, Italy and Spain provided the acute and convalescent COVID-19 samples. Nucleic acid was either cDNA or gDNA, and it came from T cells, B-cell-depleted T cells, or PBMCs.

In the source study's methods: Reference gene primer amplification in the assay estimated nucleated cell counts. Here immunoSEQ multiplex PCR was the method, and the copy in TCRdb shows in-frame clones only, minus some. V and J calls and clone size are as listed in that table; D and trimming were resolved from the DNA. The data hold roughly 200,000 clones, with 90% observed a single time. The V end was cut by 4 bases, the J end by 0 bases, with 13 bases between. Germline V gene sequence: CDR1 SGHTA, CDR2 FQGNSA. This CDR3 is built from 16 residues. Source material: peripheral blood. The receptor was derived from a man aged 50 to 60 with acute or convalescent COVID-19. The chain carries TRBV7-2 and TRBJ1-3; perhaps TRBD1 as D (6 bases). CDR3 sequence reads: CASSSPDRTSGNTIYF. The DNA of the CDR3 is TGTGCCAGCAGCTCGCCTGACAGGACCTCTGGAAACACCATATATTTT.